Shown below are 9 T cell receptor beta chains from a single sample sequenced in a study of regulatory T cells in long-lasting Graves disease. Relying on iRepertoire HTBI primers and Arm-PCR of CDR3 regions, the team built TCR beta libraries. TCRdb re-derived calls from the multiplex PCR reads in MiXCR, one entry per CDR3 protein. The sample yields under 500,000 distinct CDR3 sequences, about 20% seen once. As to time point: persistent/refractory GD, antithyroid drugs over 5 years with positive TRAb. The TCR library was made from RNA extracted from PBMCs. The sample consisted of peripheral blood mononuclear cells (PBMCs), taken when the disease was refractory, from a patient treated with antithyroid drugs. Receptors originate from a female donor with Graves disease.

This clonotype has only a few counts. Germline and junction disagree at one end, which may indicate a read error. V gene TRBV13 combines with J gene TRBJ1-4, with 10 positions matching TRBD1. The V gene's germline CDR1 is PRHDT and CDR2 FYEKMQ (reference sequence). The CDR3 runs to 15 residues. The CDR3: CASRLSGTGDEKLFF. The CDR3, as DNA: TGCGCCAGCAGATTATCGGGGACAGGGGATGAAAAACTGTTTTTT.

This clonotype was detected many times. The V call is TRBV28, the J call TRBJ2-5; tentatively, D is TRBD2 (6 bases). Trimming took off 7 bases at V and 0 bases at J, with 18 bases between the two ends. Germline lookup yields CDR1 MDHEN and CDR2 SYDVKM. There are 16 residues in the CDR3. CDR3 in DNA: TGTGCCAGCACTCGGAGGTTAGCGGCGTACCAAGAGACCCAGTACTTC. It encodes CASTRRLAAYQETQYF.

This clonotype was observed many times. The genes are TRBV2 and TRBJ1-5; 9 bases fit TRBD1. The trim removed 6 bases at V and 4 bases at J, leaving 7 bases unmatched. This CDR3 is built from 15 residues. The germline gives CDR1 SNHLY, CDR2 FYNNEI. The DNA for the CDR3 is TGTGCCAGCAGACAAGGCGGGACAGGGAATCAGCCCCAGCATTTT. Encoded protein: CASRQGGTGNQPQHF.

This clonotype was seen ten or more times. This chain connects TRBV12-3 or TRBV12-4 to TRBJ2-5, with 9 positions matching TRBD1. V gave up 4 bases and J gave up 5 bases; unmatched junction bases: 5. The CDR3 is 14 residues long. The CDR3 DNA reads TGTGCCAGCAGTTCACAGGGGGCGGATGAGACCCAGTACTTC. Translation gives CASSSQGADETQYF.

This clonotype was seen more than once but under ten times. The chain couples TRBV27 to TRBJ2-7, with 9 bases lining up with TRBD2. In germline, CDR1 is MNHEY, CDR2 SMNVEV (reference sequence). With 0 bases clipped from V and 2 bases from J, the junction kept 8 bases outside the gene matches. CDR3 length equals 17 residues. DNA of the CDR3: TGTGCCAGCAGTTTATCCGGCGGGAGGGCCGTTCCCTACGAGCAGTACTTC. It is translated as CASSLSGGRAVPYEQYF.

This chain joins TRBV11-3 and TRBJ2-2; TRBD2 agrees at 10 bases. The length of the CDR3 is 17 residues. The germline V gene encodes CDR1 SGHNT and CDR2 YENEEA. The V segment lost 5 bases and the J segment 8 bases; nucleotides outside the gene matches: 14. Here the CDR3 reads CASSRLSGRAGAGELFF. CDR3 sequence (DNA): TGTGCCAGCAGCAGGTTAAGCGGGAGGGCCGGAGCGGGGGAGCTGTTTTTT.

This clonotype was picked up a small number of times. V usage is TRBV28 and J usage is TRBJ2-5, with TRBD2 matching 11 bases. Germline V gene sequence: CDR1 MDHEN, CDR2 SYDVKM. The CDR3 is made up of 15 amino acids. The trim removed 5 bases at V and 1 base at J, leaving 3 bases unmatched. CDR3 in amino acids: CASSPSGRPQETQYF. The CDR3 DNA reads as TGTGCCAGCAGTCCTAGCGGGAGGCCCCAAGAGACCCAGTACTTC.

The V gene is TRBV19, the J gene TRBJ1-1; 9 bases fit TRBD1. Germline CDR1 reads LNHDA; CDR2 reads SQIVND (reference sequence). This CDR3 is built from 16 residues. The V and J ends lost 5 bases and 3 bases, in that order; junction bases with no gene match: 10. The CDR3: CASSPFGQGLDTEAFF. As DNA, the CDR3 is TGTGCCAGTAGTCCATTCGGACAGGGGTTGGACACTGAAGCTTTCTTT. Based on the CDR3 plus reference TRBV19 and TRBJ1-1, the full variable domain is DGGITQSPKYLFRKEGQNVTLSCEQNLNHDAMYWYRQDPGQGLRLIYYSQIVNDFQKGDIAEGYSVSREKKESFPLTVTSAQKNPTAFYLCASSPFGQGLDTEAFFGQGTRLTVV.

The chain employs TRBV10-2 and TRBJ2-7, with unresolved D. Germline CDR1 and CDR2: WSHSY and SAAADI. The CDR3 has 13 residues. With 0 bases removed from V and 4 bases from J, the gap between germline ends came to 7 bases. The CDR3 region is CASSESKPYEQYF. The DNA for the CDR3 is TGCGCCAGCAGTGAGTCGAAGCCATACGAGCAGTACTTC.